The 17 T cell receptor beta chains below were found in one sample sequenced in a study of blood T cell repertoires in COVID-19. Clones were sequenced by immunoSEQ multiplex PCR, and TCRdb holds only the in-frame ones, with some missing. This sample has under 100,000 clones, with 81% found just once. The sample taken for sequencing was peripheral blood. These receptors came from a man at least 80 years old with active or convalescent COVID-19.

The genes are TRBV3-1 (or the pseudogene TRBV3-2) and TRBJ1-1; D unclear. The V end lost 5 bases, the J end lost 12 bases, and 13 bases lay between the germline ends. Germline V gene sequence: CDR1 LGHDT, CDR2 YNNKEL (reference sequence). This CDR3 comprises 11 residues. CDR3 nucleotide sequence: TGTGCCAGCAGCTACGGGGTGCGGACTTTCTTT. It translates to CASSYGVRTFF.

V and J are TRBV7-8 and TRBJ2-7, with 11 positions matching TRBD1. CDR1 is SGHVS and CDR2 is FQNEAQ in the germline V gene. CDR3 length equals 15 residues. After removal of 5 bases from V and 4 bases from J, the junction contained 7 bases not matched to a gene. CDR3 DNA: TGTGCCAGCAGCCCCTGGACAGGGGGCGAGTACGAGCAGTACTTC. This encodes CASSPWTGGEYEQYF.

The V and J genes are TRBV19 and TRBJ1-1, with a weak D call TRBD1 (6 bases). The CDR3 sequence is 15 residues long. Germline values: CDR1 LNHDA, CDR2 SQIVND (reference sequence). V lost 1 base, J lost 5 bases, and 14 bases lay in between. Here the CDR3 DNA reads TGTGCCAGTAGTATAGCGGCGGGGGCGAGGACTGAAGCTTTCTTT. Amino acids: CASSIAAGARTEAFF. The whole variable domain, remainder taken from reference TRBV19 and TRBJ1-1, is DGGITQSPKYLFRKEGQNVTLSCEQNLNHDAMYWYRQDPGQGLRLIYYSQIVNDFQKGDIAEGYSVSREKKESFPLTVTSAQKNPTAFYLCASSIAAGARTEAFFGQGTRLTVV.

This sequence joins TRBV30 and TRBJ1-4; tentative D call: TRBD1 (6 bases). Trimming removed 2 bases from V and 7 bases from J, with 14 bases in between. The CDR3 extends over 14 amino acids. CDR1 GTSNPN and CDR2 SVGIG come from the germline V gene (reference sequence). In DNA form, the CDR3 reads TGTGCCTGGAGTCCGGGGGGGGCGGGTGAAAAACTGTTTTTT. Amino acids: CAWSPGGAGEKLFF.

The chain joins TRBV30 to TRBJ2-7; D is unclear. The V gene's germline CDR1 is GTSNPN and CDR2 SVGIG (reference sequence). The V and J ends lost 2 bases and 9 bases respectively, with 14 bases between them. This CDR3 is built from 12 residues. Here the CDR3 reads CAWSPGARGQYF. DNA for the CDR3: TGTGCCTGGAGTCCCGGCGCCCGCGGGCAGTACTTC. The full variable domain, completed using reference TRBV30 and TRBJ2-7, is SQTIHQWPATLVQPVGSPLSLECTVEGTSNPNLYWYRQAAGRGLQLLFYSVGIGQISSEVPQNLSASRPQDRQFILSSKKLLLSDSGFYLCAWSPGARGQYFGPGTRLTVT.

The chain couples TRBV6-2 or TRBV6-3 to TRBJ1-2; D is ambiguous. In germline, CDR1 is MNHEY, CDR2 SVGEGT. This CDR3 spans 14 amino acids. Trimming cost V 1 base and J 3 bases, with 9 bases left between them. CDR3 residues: CASSYYSVDYGYTF. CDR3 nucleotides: TGTGCCAGCAGTTACTACAGTGTGGACTATGGCTACACCTTC.

This CDR3 is CASSPCPVCEQYF. CDR3 DNA: TGTGCCAGCAGCCCCTGTCCGGTCTGCGAGCAGTACTTC. The rearrangement joins TRBV14 to TRBJ2-7; D is unclear. Trimming removed 4 bases at V and 6 bases at J, with 13 bases between. The germline gives CDR1 SGHDN, CDR2 FVKESK. The CDR3 sequence is 13 residues long.

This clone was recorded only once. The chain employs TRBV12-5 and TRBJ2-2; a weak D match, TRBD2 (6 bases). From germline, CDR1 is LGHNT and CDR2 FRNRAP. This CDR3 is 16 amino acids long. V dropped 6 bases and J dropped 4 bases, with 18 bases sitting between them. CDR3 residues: CASGYPRGFGTGELFF. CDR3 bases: TGTGCTAGTGGGTACCCGCGGGGATTTGGCACCGGGGAGCTGTTTTTT.

The CDR3 nucleotides are TGTGCCAGCAGCCCCGGGGGGGGTCGCGCTGAAGCTTTCTTT. Translating it yields CASSPGGGRAEAFF. This chain connects TRBV9 to TRBJ1-1; tentative D call: TRBD1 (5 bases). Trimming shortened V by 4 bases and J by 6 bases, and 16 bases separated the two germline ends. Germline lookup yields CDR1 SGDLS and CDR2 YYNGEE. The CDR3 is made up of 14 amino acids.

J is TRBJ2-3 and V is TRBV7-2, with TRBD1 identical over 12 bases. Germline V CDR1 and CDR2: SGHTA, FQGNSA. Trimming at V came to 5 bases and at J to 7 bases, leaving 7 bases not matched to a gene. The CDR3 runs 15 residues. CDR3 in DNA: TGTGCCAGCAGCCCCGGGACAGGGGGCTCCAATACGCAGTATTTT. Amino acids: CASSPGTGGSNTQYF.

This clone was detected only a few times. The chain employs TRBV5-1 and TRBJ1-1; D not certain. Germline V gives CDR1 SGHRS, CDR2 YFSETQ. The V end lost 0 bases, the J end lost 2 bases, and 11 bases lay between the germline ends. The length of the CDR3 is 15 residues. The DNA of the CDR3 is TGCGCCAGCAGCTTGGCCGGGGTGGGAAACACTGAAGCTTTCTTT. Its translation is CASSLAGVGNTEAFF.

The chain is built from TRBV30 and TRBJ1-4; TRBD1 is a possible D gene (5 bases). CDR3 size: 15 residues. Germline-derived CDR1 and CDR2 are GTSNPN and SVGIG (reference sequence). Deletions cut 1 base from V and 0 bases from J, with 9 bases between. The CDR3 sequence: CAWSEGVATNEKLFF. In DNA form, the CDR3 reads TGTGCCTGGAGTGAAGGGGTAGCAACTAATGAAAAACTGTTTTTT.

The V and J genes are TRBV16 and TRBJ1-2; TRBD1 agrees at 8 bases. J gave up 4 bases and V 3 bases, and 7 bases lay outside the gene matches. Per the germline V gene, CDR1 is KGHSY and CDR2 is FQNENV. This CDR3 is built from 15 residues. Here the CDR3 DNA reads TGTGCCAGCAGCCAGCTACGACAGGGGACCTATGGCTACACCTTC. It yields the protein CASSQLRQGTYGYTF.

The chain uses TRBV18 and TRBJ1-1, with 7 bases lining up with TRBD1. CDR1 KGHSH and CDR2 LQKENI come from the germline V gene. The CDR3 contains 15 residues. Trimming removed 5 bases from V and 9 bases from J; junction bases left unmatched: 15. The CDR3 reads CASSTGGDRVFQAFF. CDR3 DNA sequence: TGTGCCAGCTCAACCGGGGGAGACAGGGTGTTTCAAGCTTTCTTT.

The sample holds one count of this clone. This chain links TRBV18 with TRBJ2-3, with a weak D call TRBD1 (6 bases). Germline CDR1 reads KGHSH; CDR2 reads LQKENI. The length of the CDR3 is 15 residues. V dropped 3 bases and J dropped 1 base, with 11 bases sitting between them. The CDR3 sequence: CASSPQGTGTDTQYF. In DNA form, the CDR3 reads TGTGCCAGCTCACCTCAGGGGACGGGCACAGATACGCAGTATTTT.

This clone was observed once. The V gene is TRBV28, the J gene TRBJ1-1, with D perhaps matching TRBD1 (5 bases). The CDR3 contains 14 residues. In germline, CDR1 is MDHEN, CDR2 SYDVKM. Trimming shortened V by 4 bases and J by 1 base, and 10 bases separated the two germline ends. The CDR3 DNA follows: TGTGCCAGCAGTTCCGGGGGGACGAACACTGAAGCTTTCTTT. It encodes CASSSGGTNTEAFF.

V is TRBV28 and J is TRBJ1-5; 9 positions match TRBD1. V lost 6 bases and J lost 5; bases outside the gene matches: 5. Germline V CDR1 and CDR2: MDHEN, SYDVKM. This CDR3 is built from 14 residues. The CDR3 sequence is CASRTGGNHQPQHF. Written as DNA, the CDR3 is TGTGCCAGCAGGACAGGGGGGAATCATCAGCCCCAGCATTTT.